This T cell receptor beta chain derives from a study of OX40 agonist ivuxolimab in advanced cancers. About the research overall: Administration of intravenous ivuxolimab to patients occurred every 2 weeks at 0.01 to 10 mg/kg. Dose-escalation patients had hepatocellular carcinoma, melanoma, renal cell or head and neck cancer. Partial response was recorded in three patients: one hepatocellular carcinoma and two cutaneous melanoma cases.

The V segment lost 1 base and the J segment 5 bases; nucleotides outside the gene matches: 11. The CDR3 has 16 residues. CDR1 is MGHRA and CDR2 is YSYEKL in the germline V gene. The assay was immunoSEQ multiplex PCR, and TCRdb's table has in-frame clones only and misses some. The table lists around 94,000 clones, 92% of them singletons, with about 3.6% in the top ten. The specimen was CD4+ or CD8+ T cells sorted from blood, collected in a trial of the OX40 agonist ivuxolimab. The clonotype comes from an adult with an advanced solid tumor such as melanoma, head and neck, liver or kidney cancer. The rearrangement uses TRBV4-1 and TRBJ2-7; 7 bases map to TRBD1. CDR3 sequence reads: CASSQVTGREYDEQYF. The CDR3 DNA sequence: TGCGCCAGCAGCCAAGTGACAGGGAGAGAATACGACGAGCAGTACTTC.